These T cell receptor beta chains were read from a single sample in a study of blood T cell repertoires in COVID-19. Profiling relied on immunoSEQ multiplex PCR, and the TCRdb table lists in-frame clones only, not all of them. Among around 300,000 clones, approximately 92% were seen once, and the ten largest hold over 2%. Sequencing was done on a sample of PBMCs or T cells enriched from blood (not recorded which). The receptors here all came from a woman aged 18-30 years who had recovered from COVID-19. Both conserved end residues are part of each CDR3. The D gene is left open where the match is weak. Rows may omit the clone size; those that give it use once, few, many or a size class.

J | V | D | size | CDR3 | DNA
TRBJ1-1 | TRBV12-5 | . | . | CASGLVLRGERSEAFF | TGTGCTAGTGGTTTGGTCCTTAGGGGTGAGAGGTCTGAAGCTTTCTTT
TRBJ2-3 | TRBV2 | . | few | CASTLRGNTDTQYF | TGTGCCAGCACACTAAGGGGGAACACAGATACGCAGTATTTT
TRBJ2-7 | TRBV20-1 | . | . | CSARARYEQYF | TGCAGTGCCAGGGCAAGGTACGAGCAGTACTTC
TRBJ2-1 | TRBV6-2/TRBV6-3 | . | . | CASSYSRGERVPYNEQFF | TGTGCCAGCAGTTACTCGAGGGGAGAGCGGGTCCCCTACAATGAGCAGTTCTTC
TRBJ2-3 | TRBV6-5 | TRBD2 | . | CASSYFGGAGADTQYF | TGTGCCAGCAGTTATTTTGGCGGGGCGGGGGCAGATACGCAGTATTTT
TRBJ1-3 | TRBV28 | . | . | CASSSTRQGNTIYF | TGTGCCAGCAGTTCTACCCGTCAAGGAAACACCATATATTTT
TRBJ1-1 | TRBV5-4 | . | . | CASSPVLAATEAFF | TGTGCCAGCAGCCCCGTCCTGGCGGCCACTGAAGCTTTCTTT
TRBJ1-2 | TRBV3-1/TRBV3-2 | TRBD1 | . | CASSQKQGAGYTF | TGTGCCAGCAGCCAGAAACAGGGGGCTGGCTACACCTTC
TRBJ1-5 | TRBV11-2 | . | . | CASSLGVGQGSQPQHF | TGTGCCAGCAGCTTAGGGGTAGGGCAGGGTAGTCAGCCCCAGCATTTT
TRBJ1-6 | TRBV5-8 | . | . | CASSFVHQNSPLHF | TGTGCCAGCAGCTTCGTCCACCAGAATTCACCCCTCCACTTT
TRBJ2-5 | TRBV12-3/TRBV12-4 | . | . | CASSLKAAGTQYF | TGTGCCAGCAGTTTGAAGGCCGCGGGGACCCAGTACTTC
TRBJ2-2 | TRBV11-2 | . | . | CASSLESGGLGELFF | TGTGCCAGCAGCTTAGAATCAGGGGGACTCGGGGAGCTGTTTTTT
TRBJ1-1 | TRBV5-1 | . | . | CASSLGRNRMNTEAFF | TGCGCCAGCAGCTTGGGACGAAACAGGATGAACACTGAAGCTTTCTTT
TRBJ2-1 | TRBV10-1 | . | . | CASSAGVEQFF | TGCGCCAGCAGTGCGGGGGTCGAGCAGTTCTTC
TRBJ2-7 | TRBV6-5 | TRBD2 | few | CASRPRGGAGNEQYF | TGTGCCAGCAGACCCCGCGGGGGGGCAGGCAACGAGCAGTACTTC
TRBJ2-1 | TRBV7-9 | . | . | CASSGRRGSSYNEQFF | TGTGCCAGCAGCGGTCGCAGGGGAAGCTCCTACAATGAGCAGTTCTTC
TRBJ2-1 | TRBV7-7 | TRBD2 | . | CASSLAGEYNEQFF | TGTGCTAGCAGCCTAGCGGGAGAATACAATGAGCAGTTCTTC
TRBJ1-5 | TRBV3-1/TRBV3-2 | . | . | CASSQIQDRNQPQHF | TGTGCCAGCAGCCAAATACAGGATCGCAATCAGCCCCAGCATTTT
TRBJ1-4 | TRBV29-1 | . | . | CSGQVNEKLFF | TGCAGCGGACAAGTTAATGAAAAACTGTTTTTT
TRBJ1-5 | TRBV27 | TRBD1 | . | CASSGTGNQPQHF | TGTGCCAGCAGTGGGACAGGAAATCAGCCCCAGCATTTT
TRBJ2-1 | TRBV5-4 | TRBD1 | . | CASSLAGTGRSYNEQFF | TGTGCCAGCAGCTTGGCCGGGACAGGGCGCTCCTACAATGAGCAGTTCTTC
TRBJ1-1 | TRBV15 | . | once | CATSRDAGAIEAFF | TGTGCCACCAGCAGAGACGCAGGGGCTATTGAAGCTTTCTTT
TRBJ1-4 | TRBV2 | . | once | CASHRGSNEKLFF | TGTGCCAGTCATAGGGGGTCTAATGAAAAACTGTTTTTT
TRBJ1-3 | TRBV9 | . | . | CASSVSGMPFSGNTIYF | TGTGCCAGCAGCGTCTCGGGAATGCCATTCTCTGGAAACACCATATATTTT
TRBJ2-7 | TRBV5-1 | . | . | CASSLGSGKSSLYEQYF | TGCGCCAGCAGCTTGGGGTCGGGTAAGTCTTCCCTCTACGAGCAGTACTTC
TRBJ1-5 | TRBV6-1 | TRBD1 | . | CASSVAGGGPSNQPQHF | TGTGCCAGCAGTGTAGCAGGGGGCGGACCCTCCAATCAGCCCCAGCATTTT
TRBJ2-2 | TRBV5-5 | TRBD1 | . | CASTHWTGGTGELFF | TGTGCCAGCACCCACTGGACAGGGGGGACCGGGGAGCTGTTTTTT
TRBJ1-1 | TRBV29-1 | . | . | CSVGHRNTEAFF | TGCAGCGTGGGACACCGGAACACTGAAGCTTTCTTT
TRBJ1-2 | TRBV6-4 | . | . | CASSDDRQRKGANYGYTF | TGTGCCAGCAGTGACGACAGGCAGCGCAAGGGGGCTAACTATGGCTACACCTTC
TRBJ2-7 | TRBV6-6 | TRBD1 | once | CASSYPGQGTYEQYF | TGTGCCAGCAGTTACCCCGGACAGGGAACCTACGAGCAGTACTTC
TRBJ1-5 | TRBV11-2 | . | . | CASSLGWLAGQPQHF | TGTGCCAGCAGCTTAGGCTGGCTAGCGGGGCAGCCCCAGCATTTT
TRBJ1-2 | TRBV29-1 | . | . | CSVVDAAWNGYTF | TGCAGCGTTGTGGATGCGGCTTGGAATGGCTACACCTTC
TRBJ2-5 | TRBV5-4 | . | . | CASSLEAGRETQYF | TGTGCCAGCAGCTTGGAAGCAGGGCGGGAGACCCAGTACTTC
TRBJ2-7 | TRBV12-3/TRBV12-4 | . | . | CASSLTGEQYF | TGTGCCAGCAGTTTAACCGGGGAGCAGTACTTC
TRBJ2-3 | TRBV10-3 | . | . | CAISGLTDSGTDTQYF | TGTGCCATCAGTGGGCTGACGGACAGCGGCACAGATACGCAGTATTTT
TRBJ2-1 | TRBV30 | . | once | CAWSVPLAWSYNEQFF | TGTGCCTGGAGTGTACCTCTAGCGTGGAGCTACAATGAGCAGTTCTTC
TRBJ2-1 | TRBV3-1/TRBV3-2 | TRBD2 | . | CASSPVGSFGGDEQFF | TGTGCCAGCAGCCCAGTGGGAAGCTTTGGGGGGGATGAGCAGTTCTTC
TRBJ2-1 | TRBV11-2 | TRBD1 | . | CASSQITGQGAKNEQFF | TGTGCCAGCAGCCAGATCACCGGACAGGGGGCGAAGAATGAGCAGTTCTTC
TRBJ1-2 | TRBV29-1 | . | . | CSVREPNYGYTF | TGCAGCGTTCGGGAGCCCAACTATGGCTACACCTTC
TRBJ1-2 | TRBV19 | . | . | CASSETFLQVRGYGYTF | TGTGCCAGTAGTGAAACCTTCCTACAGGTTCGTGGTTATGGCTACACCTTC
TRBJ1-2 | TRBV2 | . | . | CASRQDLGHGYTF | TGTGCCAGCCGACAGGATCTAGGGCATGGCTACACCTTC
TRBJ2-7 | TRBV3-1/TRBV3-2 | . | once | CASSQVPPPGEQYF | TGTGCCAGCAGCCAAGTCCCCCCCCCGGGTGAGCAGTACTTC
TRBJ1-1 | TRBV5-1 | TRBD1 | . | CASSRDRANTEAFF | TGCGCCAGCAGCAGGGACAGGGCCAACACTGAAGCTTTCTTT
TRBJ2-5 | TRBV3-1/TRBV3-2 | . | . | CASSQMRGPQETQYF | TGTGCCAGCAGCCAAATGCGGGGGCCTCAAGAGACCCAGTACTTC
TRBJ2-3 | TRBV7-9 | TRBD1 | . | CASSSQGWADTQYF | TGTGCCAGCAGTTCACAGGGGTGGGCAGATACGCAGTATTTT
TRBJ2-1 | TRBV5-1 | . | once | CASSPQARGAGSEQFF | TGCGCCAGCAGCCCACAAGCCCGGGGGGCCGGTTCTGAGCAGTTCTTC